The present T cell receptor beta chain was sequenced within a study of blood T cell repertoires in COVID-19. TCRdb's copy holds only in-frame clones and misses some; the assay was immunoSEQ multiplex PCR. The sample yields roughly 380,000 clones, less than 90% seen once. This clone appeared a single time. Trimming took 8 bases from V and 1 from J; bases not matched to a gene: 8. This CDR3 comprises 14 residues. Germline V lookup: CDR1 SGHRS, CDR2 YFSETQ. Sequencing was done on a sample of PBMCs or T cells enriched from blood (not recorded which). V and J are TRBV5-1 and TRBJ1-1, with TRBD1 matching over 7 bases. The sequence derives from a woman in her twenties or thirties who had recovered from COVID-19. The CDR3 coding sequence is TGCGCCAGACAGGCGGCAGGGGGGAACACTGAAGCTTTCTTT. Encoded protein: CARQAAGGNTEAFF.